The TCR beta chain under discussion was sequenced for a study of molecular identifiers for immune sequencing clone quantification (dated by TCRdb to 2017 to 2018). Regarding the study in general: For a replicate experiment, the RNA from either 20,000 or 100,000 naive CD8 T cells was divided into five aliquots, and four of those aliquots went on to sequencing. The study was a methods study using CD8 T cells to benchmark molecular-identifier clustering-based TCR repertoire sequencing (MIDCIRS) and TCR RNA copy counting.

Library preparation employed PCR. The instrument was a NextSeq 500. Bulk TCR libraries were made following a previously described method, with the TCR primers given in Table S5. The Qiagen AllPrep DNA/RNA kit was used to purify total RNA. Before analysis, reads from multiple sequencing runs of one library were combined. The source study handled its data this way. Only reads with exact TCR constant sequence were kept, trimmed to 150 nt, and grouped by their 12-nt molecular barcodes. Reads inside each barcode group were sub-clustered using a 15% Levenshtein threshold, and a quality-weighted consensus sequence was constructed for each RNA molecule. Non-functional sequences were removed, as were lower-count sequences one edit away from another. Based on a fit of two negative binomial distributions, barcode sub-clusters having less than 20% of the maximum read count were discarded. The public reads were quality trimmed at Q25 with fastp and then assembled into clones with MiXCR by TCRdb, keeping productive beta chains. Entries that share a CDR3 protein sequence are merged under the most common genes and DNA. These V and J calls originate from TCRdb's pipeline instead of the authors' own analysis. Here the sample has under 600,000 distinct CDR3 sequences; about 25% occur a single time. The biggest ten clones account for under 0.8% of the sample.

Libraries of naive CD8 T cells were generated from roughly 20,000 to 1,000,000 sorted cells, with 10%, 30% or 50% of the purified RNA used. Naive CD8 T cells were FACS-sorted as CD8+CD4-CCR7+CD45RA+ on a BD FACSAria II into RLT Plus buffer. Approximately 9 TCR copies' worth of Jurkat RNA were spiked into roughly 17,000-1,100,000 naive CD8 T cell samples to test detection sensitivity. Enrichment of CD8 T cells was done with RosetteSep CD8+ T Cell Enrichment Cocktail plus Ficoll-Paque, and ACK red cell lysis came afterward. The germline V gene (reference sequence) specifies SEHNR as CDR1 and FQNEAQ as CDR2. The CDR3, from cysteine to phenylalanine, totals 15 residues. CDR3 DNA only is kept here, 45 bases in frame from base 1. V and J lose 5 bases and 0 bases, and a span of 11 bases separates them. Results and caveats for the whole study, not just this receptor: Naive libraries contained spiked-in Jurkat TCR RNA (approximately nine copies' worth), which is not part of the donor repertoire. Modeling gave around 2.7 recovered TCR RNA copies per cell versus roughly 10 by digital PCR, implying around 31% capture efficiency. Identical TCR molecules sharing a barcode could cause highly expanded clone sizes to be underestimated. When barcode sub-clustering was not used, chimeric consensus sequences inflated TCR diversity, with chimeras reaching as high as 47%. Spiked-in Jurkat TCR RNA equal to a single cell's worth was reported to be detectable even within 1,100,000 naive CD8 T cells. Clones above 20 RNA copies held over 98% of molecules in CMV-specific effector cells but under 1% in naive cells.

At least ten counts were recorded for this clonotype. Its antigen remains undetermined. Base qualities are not at hand, and no much larger clone is one base apart. The sample taken for sequencing was naive CD8+ T cells from blood, with Jurkat cell RNA spiked in. What this sample's cell subset or site label stands for: FACS-sorted CD8+CD4-CCR7+CD45RA+ naive T cells. Rearrangement joined TRBV7-9 to TRBJ2-1, with the D gene not confidently named. This TCR was sampled from a human donor in good health. Some libraries in this study had Jurkat cell RNA spiked in. The nucleotides are TGTGCCAGCAGCCCGACAACAAACTCCTACAATGAGCAGTTCTTC. This gives the protein CASSPTTNSYNEQFF. This CDR3, with the reference TRBV7-9 and TRBJ2-1 proteins standing in past its ends, gives the full variable domain DTGVSQNPRHKITKRGQNVTFRCDPISEHNRLYWYRQTLGQGPEFLTYFQNEAQLEKSRLLSDRFSAERPKGSFSTLEIQRTEQGDSAMYLCASSPTTNSYNEQFFGPGTRLTVL.